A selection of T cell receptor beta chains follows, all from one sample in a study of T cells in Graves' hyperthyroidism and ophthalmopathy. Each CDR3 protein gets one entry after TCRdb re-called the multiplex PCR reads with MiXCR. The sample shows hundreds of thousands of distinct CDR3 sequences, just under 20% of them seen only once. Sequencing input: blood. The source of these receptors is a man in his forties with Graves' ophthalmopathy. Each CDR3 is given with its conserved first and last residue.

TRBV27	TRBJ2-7	CASSRDLREVYEQYF
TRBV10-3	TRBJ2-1	CAIPGQRNNEQFF
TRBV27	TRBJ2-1	CASTMARNSQFF
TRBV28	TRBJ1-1	CASSTSGTGRSAEAFF
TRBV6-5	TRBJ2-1	CASSYWDSGNLNEQFF
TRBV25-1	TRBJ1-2	CASRGSGQGYGYTF
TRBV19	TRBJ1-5	CASGVEGWFQPQHF
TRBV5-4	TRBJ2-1	CASGGQGGNEQFF
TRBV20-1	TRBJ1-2	CSAREGYGYTF
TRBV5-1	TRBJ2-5	CASSRPEETQYF
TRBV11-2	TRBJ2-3	CASSRGTSGRTSTDTQYF
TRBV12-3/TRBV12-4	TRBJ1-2	CASSFPSGEGTF
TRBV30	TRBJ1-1	CAWNQLYTEAFF
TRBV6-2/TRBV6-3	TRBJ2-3	CASSRSSQTDTQYF
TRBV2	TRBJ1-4	CASSGGGFDEKLFF
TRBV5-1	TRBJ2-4	CASSSSVGARGKNIQYF
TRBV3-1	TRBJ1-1	CASSPRGGGTEAFF
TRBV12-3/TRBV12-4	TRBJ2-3	CASSQPRLGLAGTDTQYF
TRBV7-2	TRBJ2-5	CASRAKLAGGEAQYF
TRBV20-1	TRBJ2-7	CSARSDPLVADSYEQYF
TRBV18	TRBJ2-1	CASSLGAGPSEQFF
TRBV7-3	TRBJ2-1	CASSHRDLDNEQFF
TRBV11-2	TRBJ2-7	CASSFTGYGTYEQYF
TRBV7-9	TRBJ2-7	CASSGRADGYEQYF
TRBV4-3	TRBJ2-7	CASSQGLADSYEQYF
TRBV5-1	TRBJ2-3	CASSYSGLAVRTDTQYF
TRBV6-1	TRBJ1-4	CASSGGQAHEKLFF
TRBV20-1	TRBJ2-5	CSQIGGRRETQYF
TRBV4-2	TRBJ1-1	CASREQGVNTEAFF
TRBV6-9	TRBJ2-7	CASSAPTREGYEQYF
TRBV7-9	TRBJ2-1	CASSLAPGQGSYNEQFF
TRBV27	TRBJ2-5	CASSPTYGTGRLGETQYF
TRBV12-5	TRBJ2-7	CASGPPPDRGLGEQYF
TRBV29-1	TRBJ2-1	CSVLTGGRVNEQFF
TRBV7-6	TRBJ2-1	CASSSRDGNTKQFF
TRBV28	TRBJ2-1	CASSLRGQLGNEQFF
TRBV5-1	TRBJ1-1	CASSVWDLNTEAFF
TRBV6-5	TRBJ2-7	CASSSGVAGSYEQYF
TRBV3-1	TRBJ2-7	CASSQEDSSYEQYF
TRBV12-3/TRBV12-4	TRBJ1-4	CASSLVGSAQNEKLFF
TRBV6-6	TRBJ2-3	CASSYRGRGRDTQYF
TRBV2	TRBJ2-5	CASSVDRGETQYF
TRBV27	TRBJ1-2	CASSLSNGQGSFNGYTF